This T cell receptor (beta chain) was sequenced for a study of metastatic and nonmetastatic thyroid tumors. Study-wide results and caveats: According to reports, the diversity of TCR beta was significantly higher in malignant thyroid tumors than in benign nodules, and this held in both blood and tumor samples.

Patients underwent thyroid surgery, and none had received any treatment before it. As processed by the authors: CDR3 was compared across clinicopathological groups, and the resulting differences were used to build a distant-metastasis classifier for papillary thyroid cancer. TCRdb re-analyzed the PCR reads using MiXCR. The V and J calls, along with clone size, are taken from TCRdb and not from the paper's own processing. The table has about 18,000 clones, around 28% seen once. There are 14 residues in the CDR3. Germline values: CDR1 KGHSH, CDR2 LQKENI. With 2 bases clipped from V and 9 bases from J, the junction kept 2 bases outside the gene matches. This clone was recorded once. Its specificity is unknown.

The clonotype was recovered from a male donor with papillary thyroid cancer or a benign thyroid nodule (not recorded which). Some clones in this sample may be carry-over from other donors' samples. This chain links TRBV18 with TRBJ1-6; 9 bases fit TRBD1. Sample: tumor tissue. CDR3 in DNA: TGTGCCAGCTCACCAGGACAGGGGCCTTCACCCCTCCACTTT. It specifies CASSPGQGPSPLHF. Using reference TRBV18 and TRBJ1-6 for the parts outside the CDR3, the full variable domain is NAGVMQNPRHLVRRRGQEARLRCSPMKGHSHVYWYRQLPEEGLKFMVYLQKENIIDESGMPKERFSAEFPKEGPSILRIQQVVRGDSAAYFCASSPGQGPSPLHFGNGTRLTVT.